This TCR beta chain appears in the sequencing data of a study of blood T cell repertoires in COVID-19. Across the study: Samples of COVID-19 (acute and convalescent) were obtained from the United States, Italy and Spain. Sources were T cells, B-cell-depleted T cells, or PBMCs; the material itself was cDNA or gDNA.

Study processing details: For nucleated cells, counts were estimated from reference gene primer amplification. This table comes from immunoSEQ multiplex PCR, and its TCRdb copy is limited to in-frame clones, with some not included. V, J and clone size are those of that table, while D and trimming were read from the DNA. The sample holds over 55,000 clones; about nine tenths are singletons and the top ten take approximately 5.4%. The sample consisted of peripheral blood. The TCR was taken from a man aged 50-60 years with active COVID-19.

CDR3 coding DNA: TGTGCCAGCAGTTGGACAGCAAAACCATCTAACTATGGCTACACCTTC. Its protein is CASSWTAKPSNYGYTF. This chain links TRBV3-1 (or the pseudogene TRBV3-2) with TRBJ1-2; TRBD1 might be the D (6 bases). The V end lost 6 bases, the J end lost 0 bases, and 17 bases lay between the germline ends. Germline assignment: CDR1 LGHDT and CDR2 YNNKEL (reference sequence). This CDR3 region has 16 residues.